This T cell receptor beta chain was found in a study of T-cell memory formation after mild COVID-19. Study information: TCR clusters were mostly donor specific.

Findings and limits, study-wide: Mainly in CM and EM were contracting CD4+ clones; CD8+ were in EMRA.

TCRdb reprocessed the 5' RACE reads with MiXCR, giving one entry per CDR3 protein. The data contain about 430,000 distinct CDR3 sequences, 20% to 25% of them seen just once; the ten biggest clones take up roughly 9.7%. The V and J ends lost 2 bases and 3 bases, in that order; junction bases with no gene match: 2. CDR3 size: 13 residues. Germline CDR1 reads DFQATT; CDR2 reads SNEGSKA (reference sequence). In the case of this clonotype: The antigen remains unidentified.

The sequenced material came from PBMCs or a T cell subset sorted from them (not recorded which). This TCR derives from an adult woman who had mild COVID-19 (a few samples of this study predate the infection). Cell type and time point are not known. This chain uses TRBV20-1 with TRBJ1-2; 8 bases line up with TRBD1. CDR3 nucleotide sequence: TGCAGTGCTAGAAGACAGGGGTACTATGGCTACACCTTC. This sequence encodes CSARRQGYYGYTF.